One sample yielded the 32 T cell receptor beta chains listed below, sequenced in a study of blood T cells in healthy people across ages. Then a second PCR, running roughly 7 to 11 cycles, was carried out with a sample-barcoded 5' primer and a J-beta primer mix. One entry per CDR3 protein results from TCRdb running MiXCR on the 5' RACE reads. This sample yields approximately 1,000,000 distinct CDR3 sequences, of which 40% to 45% are seen a single time; 15% to 20% belongs to the top ten. The sequenced material came from blood. Receptors originate from a woman aged 55-70 years in good health.

This sequence joins TRBV4-1 and TRBJ2-6; 12 bases are shared with TRBD2. The CDR3 sequence is 18 residues long. V gave up 3 bases and J gave up 1 base; unmatched junction bases: 4. The V gene's germline CDR1 is MGHRA and CDR2 YSYEKL. The CDR3 nucleotides are TGCGCCAGCAGCCATCGGACTAGCGGGAAATCTGGGGCCAACGTCCTGACTTTC. This translates into CASSHRTSGKSGANVLTF.

The chain recombines TRBV2 with TRBJ2-7; no clear D. Germline-derived CDR1 and CDR2 are SNHLY and FYNNEI. The CDR3 sequence is 14 residues long. Trimming took off 3 bases at V and 3 bases at J, with 12 bases between the two ends. The CDR3 here is CASSDRVAVYEQYF. DNA for the CDR3: TGTGCCAGCAGTGATAGGGTAGCAGTCTACGAGCAGTACTTC.

This clonotype was detected only a few times. The J gene is TRBJ2-7, the V gene TRBV6-5; a possible D gene is TRBD2 (6 bases). Deletions cut 8 bases from V and 4 bases from J, with 15 bases between. This CDR3 region has 13 residues. Germline assignment: CDR1 MNHEY and CDR2 SVGAGI. The CDR3 here is CASRLLASYEQYF. The CDR3 nucleotides read TGTGCCAGCCGGCTCCTAGCGTCTTACGAGCAGTACTTC.

This clonotype came up a few times. The J gene is TRBJ2-1, the V gene TRBV2; a weak D match, TRBD2 (6 bases). Germline loops: CDR1 SNHLY, CDR2 FYNNEI. The CDR3 runs 14 residues. Trimming took 7 bases from V and 9 from J, leaving 19 bases between them. The chain's CDR3 is CASTEELAGVEQFF. The CDR3 region has the DNA TGTGCCAGCACTGAGGAACTAGCCGGCGTTGAGCAGTTCTTC.

V is TRBV15 and J is TRBJ2-3; 12 bases align to TRBD2. This CDR3 spans 20 amino acids. CDR1 is LNHNV, CDR2 YYDKDF, per germline (reference sequence). Unmatched junction bases numbered 12, after V lost 0 bases and J lost 2 bases. The CDR3 reads CATSRETSGRGRWFTDTQYF. The CDR3 DNA reads as TGTGCCACCAGCAGAGAGACTAGCGGGAGAGGTCGGTGGTTCACAGATACGCAGTATTTT. The complete variable domain, with remaining parts taken from reference TRBV15 and TRBJ2-3, reads DAMVIQNPRYQVTQFGKPVTLSCSQTLNHNVMYWYQQKSSQAPKLLFHYYDKDFNNEADTPDNFQSRRPNTSFCFLDIRSPGLGDTAMYLCATSRETSGRGRWFTDTQYFGPGTRLTVL.

The CDR3 sequence: CASSRPGQQQETQYF. In nucleotides, the CDR3 is TGTGCCAGCAGCAGACCGGGGCAACAACAAGAGACCCAGTACTTC. V usage is TRBV9 and J usage is TRBJ2-5; D assignment may be TRBD1 or TRBD2 (5 bases each). The CDR3 consists of 15 residues. The germline gives CDR1 SGDLS, CDR2 YYNGEE. V was pared by 4 bases and J by 2 bases, with 15 bases between.

CDR3: CASSDGGPTDTQYF. CDR3 in DNA: TGTGCCAGCAGCGACGGCGGGCCAACAGATACGCAGTATTTT. The chain couples TRBV9 to TRBJ2-3, with D possibly TRBD2 on 5 matching bases. The germline V and J ends were trimmed by 3 bases and 3 bases, with 11 bases remaining between them. The CDR3 runs 14 residues. Germline values: CDR1 SGDLS, CDR2 YYNGEE.

This clonotype was detected a few times. The chain combines TRBV11-2 with TRBJ2-7, with D possibly matching TRBD2 (6 bases). In germline, CDR1 is SGHAT, CDR2 FQNNGV. The V and J ends lost 5 bases and 6 bases respectively, with 23 bases between them. The CDR3 totals 16 residues. CDR3 amino acids: CASSVGLGLQLSEQYF. The CDR3 DNA sequence: TGTGCCAGCAGCGTTGGTCTGGGACTCCAATTAAGCGAGCAGTACTTC.

The chain couples TRBV12-3 or TRBV12-4 to TRBJ2-7; the match to TRBD1 covers 11 bases. The CDR3 runs to 15 residues. V was clipped by 3 bases and J by 7 bases; unmatched bases: 8. CDR3: CASSFRTGGTDEQYF. The DNA for the CDR3 is TGTGCCAGCAGTTTTCGGACAGGGGGCACGGATGAGCAGTACTTC.

The rearrangement joins TRBV29-1 to TRBJ1-2; D remains unclear. The CDR3 consists of 11 residues. Germline assignment: CDR1 SQVTM and CDR2 ANQGSEA. V shed 8 bases and J shed 5 bases, with 12 bases lying between them. DNA of the CDR3: TGCAGCACCCAAGCGGGGTATGGCTACACCTTC. It yields the protein CSTQAGYGYTF.

There are a few counts of this clonotype. This chain uses TRBV7-2 with TRBJ1-1; D is possibly TRBD1 (6 bases). Trimming left V 0 bases short and J 10 bases short, with 9 bases between. CDR1 is SGHTA, CDR2 FQGNSA, per germline. This CDR3 is 12 amino acids long. CDR3: CASSLAGGGAFF. Here the CDR3 DNA reads TGTGCCAGCAGCTTAGCAGGGGGAGGAGCTTTCTTT.

This clonotype was seen just once. This chain uses TRBV7-2 with TRBJ1-5, with 7 nucleotides matching TRBD1. The germline V gene has CDR1 SGHTA and CDR2 FQGNSA. The CDR3 contains 15 residues. Trimming at V came to 7 bases and at J to 2 bases, leaving 8 bases not matched to a gene. CDR3 coding DNA: TGTGCCAGCACTTACCGGACAGGAGGCAATCAGCCCCAGCATTTT. Translating gives CASTYRTGGNQPQHF. Together with reference TRBV7-2 and TRBJ1-5, the CDR3 gives the full variable domain: GAGVSQSPSNKVTEKGKDVELRCDPISGHTALYWYRQSLGQGLEFLIYFQGNSAPDKSGLPSDRFSAERTGGSVSTLTIQRTQQEDSAVYLCASTYRTGGNQPQHFGDGTRLSIL.

This clonotype was observed many times. V and J are TRBV29-1 and TRBJ2-5; D gene unclear. The germline gives CDR1 SQVTM, CDR2 ANQGSEA. V lost 3 bases and J 1 base, leaving 9 bases between the germline ends. The CDR3 contains 13 residues. The CDR3 protein is CSVEGRLQETQYF. For the CDR3, the DNA is TGCAGCGTTGAGGGCAGGCTCCAAGAGACCCAGTACTTC.

There are a few counts of this clonotype. V is TRBV9 and J is TRBJ2-5; D gene uncertain. This CDR3 is 14 amino acids long. The V and J ends lost 0 bases and 5 bases respectively, with 11 bases between them. Germline V gives CDR1 SGDLS, CDR2 YYNGEE. The DNA of the CDR3 is TGTGCCAGCAGCGTAGGCCCTAGGAGTGAGACCCAGTACTTC. This gives the protein CASSVGPRSETQYF.

This clonotype was seen more than once but under ten times. This rearrangement joins TRBV20-1 to TRBJ1-6; D remains ambiguous. Germline values: CDR1 DFQATT, CDR2 SNEGSKA (reference sequence). V dropped 3 bases and J dropped 6 bases, with 9 bases sitting between them. This CDR3 region has 13 residues. The CDR3: CSARSQINSPLHF. CDR3 nucleotide sequence: TGCAGTGCTAGGTCCCAGATTAATTCACCCCTCCACTTT.

This clonotype was seen once. The gene calls are TRBV28 and TRBJ2-1; 11 bases agree with TRBD1. The J call could be wrong; TRBJ2-7 is a better fit for the DNA end. This CDR3 has 15 residues. Germline loops: CDR1 MDHEN, CDR2 SYDVKM. The CDR3 here is CASTTDRGRGNEQYF. The CDR3 bases are TGTGCCAGCACTACGGACAGGGGGCGCGGGAATGAGCAGTACTTC.

The chain carries TRBV29-1 and TRBJ2-1, with 10 bases identical to TRBD2. Per germline, CDR1 SQVTM and CDR2 ANQGSEA. The CDR3 consists of 17 residues. V trimming: 1 base; J trimming: 8 bases; junction bases outside the gene matches: 14. CDR3 coding DNA: TGCAGCGTTGAAGGGGAGCCCCTAGCGGGGGCCCTGGATGAGCAGTTCTTC. It encodes CSVEGEPLAGALDEQFF.

The V call is TRBV24-1, the J call TRBJ2-1; possible D gene TRBD2, 6 bases. Germline values: CDR1 KGHDR, CDR2 SFDVKD. This CDR3 is built from 15 residues. The V and J ends lost 3 bases and 6 bases respectively, with 14 bases between them. The CDR3 is CATSDVGGDRNEQFF. CDR3 sequence (DNA): TGTGCCACCAGTGATGTGGGGGGAGATCGCAATGAGCAGTTCTTC.

The rearrangement uses TRBV29-1 and TRBJ2-3; D is uncertain. Trimming cost V 1 base and J 2 bases, with 4 bases left between them. CDR3 size: 12 residues. Per the germline V gene, CDR1 is SQVTM and CDR2 is ANQGSEA. The CDR3 spells CSVEGPTDTQYF. CDR3 coding DNA: TGCAGCGTTGAAGGGCCCACAGATACGCAGTATTTT.

This clonotype was observed a handful of times. The rearrangement joins TRBV12-3 or TRBV12-4 to TRBJ2-1, with D uncertain. CDR3 size: 13 residues. Trimming took 4 bases from V and 8 from J, leaving 12 bases between them. The CDR3 coding sequence is TGTGCCAGCAGTTCACCATCCTCCGATGAGCAGTTCTTC. Its protein is CASSSPSSDEQFF.

This chain uses TRBV6-2 or TRBV6-3 with TRBJ2-7; 14 positions match TRBD2. Trimming at V came to 8 bases and at J to 1 base, leaving 7 bases not matched to a gene. The germline V gene encodes CDR1 MNHEY and CDR2 SVGEGT. The CDR3 extends over 16 amino acids. The CDR3 nucleotides are TGTGCCAGCGCAGGACTAGCGGGAGGCCCGTCCTACGAGCAGTACTTC. The encoded protein is CASAGLAGGPSYEQYF.

The chain joins TRBV6-1 to TRBJ1-1; D gene unclear. Trimming removed 0 bases at V and 4 bases at J, with 12 bases between. Looked up from germline, CDR1 is MNHNS and CDR2 is SASEGT. The CDR3 totals 15 residues. For the CDR3, the DNA is TGTGCCAGCAGTGAAGCCAGGCCTCCGGGCACTGAAGCTTTCTTT. Translation: CASSEARPPGTEAFF.

Regarding this clonotype: Germline and junction disagree at one end, which may indicate a read error. The rearrangement links TRBV13 to TRBJ2-1, with D uncertain. The germline gives CDR1 PRHDT, CDR2 FYEKMQ (reference sequence). The CDR3 is 16 amino acids. The CDR3 is CASSATDEGSYNGQFF. The CDR3 DNA sequence: TGTGCCAGCAGCGCCACGGATGAAGGCTCCTACAATGGGCAGTTCTTC.

This clonotype has ten or more counts. The chain carries TRBV11-2 and TRBJ2-7; D is uncertain. This CDR3 contains 12 residues. V shed 4 bases and J shed 1 base, with 5 bases lying between them. Germline V gives CDR1 SGHAT, CDR2 FQNNGV. CDR3: CASSSISYEQYF. The DNA of the CDR3 is TGTGCCAGCAGCTCCATATCCTACGAGCAGTACTTC.

The V and J genes are TRBV15 and TRBJ2-5; 8 bases line up with TRBD2. The V and J ends lost 0 bases and 11 bases, in that order; junction bases with no gene match: 23. Germline V CDR1 and CDR2: LNHNV, YYDKDF (reference sequence). The CDR3 loop spans 19 amino acids. CDR3 region: CATSRDKVLGGRLGNEQYF. DNA of the CDR3: TGTGCCACCAGCAGAGATAAAGTCCTAGGCGGGAGGTTGGGGAATGAGCAGTACTTC.

This clonotype has more than one count but fewer than ten. The chain carries TRBV20-1 and TRBJ2-7; TRBD2 is a possible D gene (6 bases). V dropped 3 bases and J dropped 0 bases, with 15 bases sitting between them. Germline CDR1 is DFQATT and CDR2 is SNEGSKA (reference sequence). The CDR3 covers 15 residues. CDR3: CSASSGDLPSYEQYF. The CDR3 bases are TGCAGTGCTAGTTCGGGGGACCTCCCCTCCTACGAGCAGTACTTC.

This clonotype was detected a few times. The CDR3 DNA sequence: TGCAGCGTTACCGGGGGGCAGGGCCGAGGTAACGAGCAGTACTTC. Its translation is CSVTGGQGRGNEQYF. The rearrangement links TRBV29-1 to TRBJ2-7, with D possibly being TRBD2 (7 bases). The CDR3 is 15 residues long. The germline V and J ends were trimmed by 5 bases and 5 bases, with 22 bases remaining between them. Germline V gene lookup returns CDR1 SQVTM and CDR2 ANQGSEA.

The chain links TRBV20-1 to TRBJ1-5, with D perhaps TRBD1 (6 bases). Germline V lookup: CDR1 DFQATT, CDR2 SNEGSKA (reference sequence). The CDR3 totals 16 residues. V lost 6 bases and J 0 bases, leaving 18 bases between the germline ends. The CDR3 DNA is TGCAGTGCCCGGGGGGCTGGGGTGTTTAGCAATCAGCCCCAGCATTTT. It yields the protein CSARGAGVFSNQPQHF.

J is TRBJ2-7 and V is TRBV20-1; the D is unclear. The germline V gene encodes CDR1 DFQATT and CDR2 SNEGSKA (reference sequence). V lost 7 bases and J 2 bases, leaving 12 bases between the germline ends. This CDR3 is built from 12 residues. CDR3 nucleotide sequence: TGCAGTGTTCCGGGCCTTCCCTACGAGCAGTACTTC. It encodes CSVPGLPYEQYF.

This clonotype has a handful of counts. The genes are TRBV11-2 and TRBJ2-5; 9 nucleotides line up with TRBD1. The CDR3 covers 18 residues. Germline V lookup: CDR1 SGHAT, CDR2 FQNNGV. Trimming removed 5 bases from V and 5 bases from J; junction bases left unmatched: 18. The CDR3 reads CASSMGTTGTGFFETQYF. Written as DNA, the CDR3 is TGTGCCAGCAGCATGGGCACAACCGGGACAGGGTTTTTCGAGACCCAGTACTTC.

The chain carries TRBV9 and TRBJ2-7, with D uncertain. V shed 5 bases and J shed 2 bases, with 14 bases lying between them. Germline assignment: CDR1 SGDLS and CDR2 YYNGEE. The CDR3 extends over 14 amino acids. CDR3: CASRYKNRPYEQYF. CDR3 DNA sequence: TGTGCCAGCAGGTACAAAAACAGACCCTACGAGCAGTACTTC. The full variable domain, with the rest looked up from reference TRBV9 and TRBJ2-7, is DSGVTQTPKHLITATGQRVTLRCSPRSGDLSVYWYQQSLDQGLQFLIQYYNGEERAKGNILERFSAQQFPDLHSELNLSSLELGDSALYFCASRYKNRPYEQYFGPGTRLTVT.

The chain couples TRBV28 to TRBJ1-2; D is perhaps TRBD1 (5 bases). V lost 6 bases to trimming and J lost 7 bases, with 18 bases between them. Per the germline V gene, CDR1 is MDHEN and CDR2 is SYDVKM. The CDR3 loop spans 14 amino acids. The CDR3 DNA reads as TGTGCCAGCAGGGAGGGGATTAGCCGAGCTGGCTACACCTTC. Amino acid sequence: CASREGISRAGYTF.